What follows describes a single T cell receptor (beta chain). The sample is drawn from a study of blood T cell repertoires in COVID-19. Clones were sequenced by immunoSEQ multiplex PCR, and TCRdb holds only the in-frame ones, with some missing. The table has roughly 46,000 clones, more than 80% seen once. V was pared by 0 bases and J by 4 bases, with 2 bases of the junction left unmatched. CDR1 is KGHDR, CDR2 SFDVKD, per germline. There are 15 residues in the CDR3. J is TRBJ2-3 and V is TRBV24-1; 8 nucleotides match TRBD2. Sequences were obtained from peripheral blood. The sequence derives from a man aged 55 to 70 with acute or convalescent COVID-19. As DNA, the CDR3 is TGTGCCACCAGTGATTTGAGCGGGGGCCCAGATACGCAGTATTTT. The encoded protein is CATSDLSGGPDTQYF.